This T cell receptor (beta chain) was retrieved from a study of CD8+ T cells in alopecia areata. Study-wide context: Once tofacitinib had been taken for 6 to 18 months, 6 months off drug followed.

General study findings and limits: Scalp lesions, especially in alopecia totalis/universalis, had higher clonality than normal scalp.

The germline V gene encodes CDR1 SGHTA and CDR2 FQGTGA. V gave up 5 bases and J gave up 6 bases, with 10 bases separating them. The CDR3 has 13 amino acids. Concerning this clone: What it binds is unknown.

Punch biopsies of lesional scalp, plus peripheral blood, were taken from alopecia areata patients. CD4+ and CD8+ T cells were sorted from PBMCs stained for CD3, CD4 and CD8. Isolated RNA was reverse transcribed into cDNA used as the sequencing template. Assay: immunoSEQ multiplex PCR; the TCRdb copy retains only in-frame clones and omits some. The data hold some 150,000 clones, with around 50% observed a single time. This chain joins TRBV7-3 and TRBJ2-2; TRBD2 might be the D (6 bases). The source material was CD8+ T cells sorted from blood, sampled at week 0. The clonotype originates from a human donor with alopecia areata. The CDR3 protein is CASSPSGAGELFF. The DNA for the CDR3 is TGTGCCAGCAGCCCATCGGGGGCCGGGGAGCTGTTTTTT.